The 16 T cell receptor beta chains below were found in one sample sequenced in a study of blood T cell repertoires in COVID-19. Repertoires were generated with immunoSEQ multiplex PCR, while TCRdb's copy carries only in-frame clones and drops some. The sample has some 360,000 clones; approximately 89% are singletons. Material for sequencing was peripheral blood. These receptors originate from an older woman with COVID-19, enrolled during active disease.

The chain employs TRBV7-9 and TRBJ1-6; TRBD1 matches at 11 bases. Per the germline V gene, CDR1 is SEHNR and CDR2 is FQNEAQ (reference sequence). V trimming: 1 base; J trimming: 9 bases; junction bases outside the gene matches: 2. The CDR3 has 15 residues. Here the CDR3 DNA reads TGTGCCAGCAGCTTAGGGGGGACAGGGGGTTCACCCCTCCACTTT. This encodes CASSLGGTGGSPLHF.

V usage is TRBV6-1 and J usage is TRBJ2-7; D not resolved. V lost 0 bases and J 7 bases, leaving 10 bases between the germline ends. The CDR3 runs to 13 residues. Germline V gene lookup returns CDR1 MNHNS and CDR2 SASEGT. The CDR3 loop reads CASSEAGNGEQYF. In DNA, the CDR3 is TGTGCCAGCAGTGAAGCCGGAAACGGGGAGCAGTACTTC.

The V and J genes are TRBV5-1 and TRBJ1-1; possibly TRBD1 for D (5 bases). The length of the CDR3 is 14 residues. Trimming stripped 0 bases from V and 4 bases from J, with 10 bases between. Germline values: CDR1 SGHRS, CDR2 YFSETQ. The DNA for the CDR3 is TGCGCCAGCAGCTTGGTGGAGGGGACCACTGAAGCTTTCTTT. Translation: CASSLVEGTTEAFF. The variable domain in full, with the rest retrieved from reference TRBV5-1 and TRBJ1-1, is KAGVTQTPRYLIKTRGQQVTLSCSPISGHRSVSWYQQTPGQGLQFLFEYFSETQRNKGNFPGRFSGRQFSNSRSEMNVSTLELGDSALYLCASSLVEGTTEAFFGQGTRLTVV.

The genes are TRBV10-3 and TRBJ2-5, with 13 bases aligning to TRBD2. The CDR3 extends over 17 amino acids. Trimming removed 6 bases from V and 0 bases from J; junction bases left unmatched: 7. From germline, CDR1 is ENHRY and CDR2 SYGVKD. The CDR3 DNA follows: TGTGCCATCAGGCCCGGACTAGCGGGGGAGAACCAAGAGACCCAGTACTTC. It codes for CAIRPGLAGENQETQYF.

This clone was seen just once. The chain combines TRBV7-8 with TRBJ1-5; TRBD1 agrees at 7 bases. The CDR3 is 14 amino acids. V dropped 6 bases and J dropped 4; count of bases not matched to a gene: 6. The germline V gene has CDR1 SGHVS and CDR2 FQNEAQ. The CDR3 is CASSPGGPNQPQHF. Here the CDR3 DNA reads TGTGCCAGCAGTCCAGGGGGTCCGAATCAGCCCCAGCATTTT.

For the CDR3, the DNA is TGCGCCAGCAGCTTGCGGGGGGGTTCCTACGAGCAGTACTTC. This codes for CASSLRGGSYEQYF. The chain employs TRBV5-1 and TRBJ2-7; 8 nucleotides match TRBD2. V lost 1 base to trimming and J lost 1 base; unmatched junction nucleotides: 1. Germline CDR1 is SGHRS and CDR2 is YFSETQ. The CDR3 has 14 residues.

This clone has a handful of counts. The chain has TRBV5-1 and TRBJ1-2; TRBD1 agrees at 8 bases. V lost 0 bases, J lost 6 bases, and 4 bases stayed unmatched. Germline V gene lookup returns CDR1 SGHRS and CDR2 YFSETQ. The CDR3 is 14 amino acids. CDR3 nucleotide sequence: TGCGCCAGCAGCTTGGCAGGGGGCCTTCATGGCTACACCTTC. Translating gives CASSLAGGLHGYTF.

This clone was detected only once. The V call is TRBV2, the J call TRBJ1-2, with 7 bases aligning to TRBD1. V trimming: 5 bases; J trimming: 5 bases; junction bases outside the gene matches: 5. CDR1 is SNHLY, CDR2 FYNNEI, per germline. The CDR3 is made up of 13 amino acids. The CDR3 DNA reads as TGTGCCAGCAGTTCCGGGACAGAGTATGGCTACACCTTC. This translates into CASSSGTEYGYTF.

The chain carries TRBV18 and TRBJ2-1; D ambiguous. The CDR3 has 15 residues. Germline V gene data show CDR1 as KGHSH and CDR2 as LQKENI. V lost 3 bases to trimming and J lost 0 bases, with 9 bases between them. CDR3 coding DNA: TGTGCCAGCTCACCCTACGGTAGCTCCTACAATGAGCAGTTCTTC. Translation gives CASSPYGSSYNEQFF. Filled out from reference TRBV18 and TRBJ2-1, the complete variable domain reads NAGVMQNPRHLVRRRGQEARLRCSPMKGHSHVYWYRQLPEEGLKFMVYLQKENIIDESGMPKERFSAEFPKEGPSILRIQQVVRGDSAAYFCASSPYGSSYNEQFFGPGTRLTVL.

The V and J genes are TRBV12-3 or TRBV12-4 and TRBJ2-4; 7 bases agree with TRBD1. The CDR3 is made up of 12 amino acids. J lost 7 bases, V lost 7 bases, and 4 bases had no gene match. The CDR3 nucleotides read TGTGCCAGCAAGACAGGGATGAACATTCAGTACTTC. Encoded protein: CASKTGMNIQYF.

The chain employs TRBV28 and TRBJ1-1; 7 nucleotides agree with TRBD1. Germline lookup yields CDR1 MDHEN and CDR2 SYDVKM. The V and J ends lost 8 bases and 4 bases, in that order; junction bases with no gene match: 4. The CDR3 is 12 amino acids. CDR3 sequence: CASLDRATEAFF. The CDR3, as DNA: TGTGCCAGCCTTGACAGGGCCACTGAAGCTTTCTTT.

V usage is TRBV6-5 and J usage is TRBJ1-3; D unresolved. The CDR3 extends over 14 amino acids. The ends were cut back, 2 bases at V and 0 bases at J, with 5 bases in the middle. Germline assignment: CDR1 MNHEY and CDR2 SVGAGI. CDR3 residues: CASSYEFSGNTIYF. As DNA, the CDR3 is TGTGCCAGCAGTTACGAGTTCTCTGGAAACACCATATATTTT.

This clone was recorded at least ten times. J is TRBJ2-2 and V is TRBV27, with 7 bases identical to TRBD2. Per the germline V gene, CDR1 is MNHEY and CDR2 is SMNVEV (reference sequence). V gave up 4 bases and J gave up 5 bases; unmatched junction bases: 1. The CDR3 loop spans 13 amino acids. CDR3 protein: CASSWGGTGELFF. The DNA of the CDR3 is TGTGCCAGCAGTTGGGGGGGGACCGGGGAGCTGTTTTTT.

This chain joins TRBV5-1 and TRBJ2-7; TRBD1 matches at 7 bases. The CDR3 length is 12 residues. The germline V gene encodes CDR1 SGHRS and CDR2 YFSETQ. V was pared by 5 bases and J by 10 bases, with 9 bases of the junction left unmatched. CDR3 nucleotides: TGCGCCAGCAGACGACAGGGTGAGGAACAGTACTTC. It is translated as CASRRQGEEQYF.

V is TRBV10-1 and J is TRBJ2-3, with D possibly matching TRBD1 (5 bases). V lost 3 bases to trimming and J lost 0 bases, with 10 bases between them. CDR1 is WNHNN and CDR2 is SYGVQD in the germline V gene (reference sequence). This CDR3 has 15 amino acids. The CDR3 reads CASSDPRGSTDTQYF. CDR3 nucleotide sequence: TGCGCCAGCAGTGATCCAAGGGGAAGCACAGATACGCAGTATTTT.

To note about this clone: Other DNA sequences in this specimen translate into the identical CDR3. The rearrangement uses TRBV5-1 and TRBJ2-7; D is uncertain. V was pared by 0 bases and J by 0 bases, with 7 bases between. CDR1 and CDR2 from the germline V gene are SGHRS and YFSETQ. This CDR3 region has 14 residues. This CDR3 is CASSLVVGSYEQYF. CDR3 coding DNA: TGCGCCAGCAGCTTGGTGGTCGGCTCCTACGAGCAGTACTTC.